The T cell receptor beta chain described here comes from a study of identical twins (dated by TCRdb to 2015 to 2016). Looking at the study overall: The study deep-sequenced TCR alpha and beta repertoires from monozygotic twins, unrelated adults of various ages and cord blood to test whether fetal clonotypes persist. To rule out contamination, the twin experiments were replicated at different times with different library preparation protocols. On the study overall, not on this receptor specifically: Excess twin sharing in beta out-of-frame sequences was weaker because fewer shared sequences lowered the signal-to-noise ratio. Compared with coincidental sharing between unrelated individuals, out-of-frame TCR alpha sequences shared between twins had an excess of sequences with low generation probability. Because the same donors could not be followed over many years, the conclusions depended on cross-sectional statistical analysis. In monozygotic twins, recombination models systematically underestimated out-of-frame TCR alpha sharing, but the models matched the sharing seen between unrelated individuals. Invariant T cells such as MAIT and iNKT could partly confound zero-insertion analyses, although diverse VJ usage argued against such confounding for most clonotypes. Abundant cord blood beta clonotypes carried fewer insertions; young adult naive repertoires showed a weaker similar trend, while memory repertoires showed none.

The V end loses 2 bases and the J end loses 1 base, and a stretch of 11 bases separates them. The CDR3 contains 15 residues, cysteine and phenylalanine counted. Left in the record is the CDR3 DNA by itself, 45 bases read in frame from the first base. Via the germline V gene, CDR1 is ENHRY and CDR2 SYGVKD. Comments on this clonotype: What antigen it recognizes has not been identified. It has no much larger one-base neighbor in the sample; base qualities were not kept.

Every donor in the study was a healthy Caucasian. The researchers also sequenced three unrelated adults who were not twins: a male aged 18 to 29, a male aged 50 to 59, and a female aged 50 to 59. Miltenyi CD45RO+ enrichment and human naive T-cell isolation kits were used to isolate memory (CD45RO+) and naive T cells from PBMC. The library was generated by 5' RACE. Sequencing used an Illumina HiSeq 2000. A universal primer binding site was introduced by template switching, and a unique molecular identifier was present in the final cDNA, enabling accurate counting of TCR cDNA molecules. First-strand cDNA for TCR alpha and beta chains was synthesized from specific primers in the conserved constant-segment region. To control for contamination, every cDNA library carried two barcodes: a SMART-Mk sample barcode plus Illumina barcodes. Two successive PCR steps introduced TruSeq adapter sequences along with Illumina sample barcodes. The TCR alpha and beta cDNA libraries were sequenced on the Illumina HiSeq platform using custom primers. The authors' analysis ran thus. Raw reads were processed with MiGEC to extract unique molecular identifiers, and MiXCR was used to determine CDR3 positions. For each individual, recombination models were inferred using an EM algorithm with the repgenHMM and IGoR tools. The tcR package in R was used for shared clonotype analysis, with sharing normalized by the product of cloneset sizes. Out-of-frame nonproductive sequences were analyzed to study raw recombination free of thymic and clonal selection effects. TCRdb passed the public sequencing reads through fastp at Q25 and MiXCR, retaining productive beta sequences. Records with the same CDR3 protein are collapsed into one entry carrying the most frequent genes and DNA. TCRdb assigned the V and J calls; the authors' analysis was not used. Present in this sample are about 700,000 distinct CDR3 sequences, around 6% of which were seen just once. 1.5% to 2% of the sample is held by the ten biggest clonotypes.

This clonotype was obtained from a man younger than 35 in good health. Sequenced input: naive T cells sorted from blood. The cell subset or site label of this sample denotes: cells isolated with a human naive T-cell isolation kit. The V and J genes are TRBV10-3 and TRBJ2-5; no D gene can be assigned with confidence. The DNA is as follows: TGTGCCATCAGTGAGCCGGACCTCATCCAAGAGACCCAGTACTTC. The resulting protein is CAISEPDLIQETQYF.